These T cell receptor beta chains were read from a single sample in a study of naive and memory T cell subsets. TCRdb redid the calling of the UMI-ligation and nested PCR reads with MiXCR, one entry per CDR3 protein. The table shows approximately 100,000 distinct CDR3 sequences, with roughly 15% occurring only once. Material for sequencing was naive CD8+ T cells from blood. The receptors stem from a human donor in good health. The CDR3 runs from the conserved cysteine through the conserved F or W. Each record gives: V gene, D gene, clone size, J gene, CDR3 DNA, CDR3 protein. A D gene is named only where the DNA matches it firmly. Clone size is given for some rows only: seen once, a few or many times, or a class if the clone is expanded.

v_gene: TRBV9
d_gene: -
abundance: many
j_gene: TRBJ2-7
CDR3nt: TGTGCCAGCAGCGTAGCAAGCTCCTACGAGCAGTACTTC
CDR3aa: CASSVASSYEQYF

v_gene: TRBV4-2
d_gene: -
abundance: -
j_gene: TRBJ2-5
CDR3nt: TGTGCCAGCAGCCAAGATACAGGGCCAGAGACCCAGTACTTC
CDR3aa: CASSQDTGPETQYF

v_gene: TRBV30
d_gene: -
abundance: -
j_gene: TRBJ1-2
CDR3nt: TGTGCCTGGAGTGTTTCCCTCCTAGGGGATGGCTACACCTTC
CDR3aa: CAWSVSLLGDGYTF

v_gene: TRBV5-5
d_gene: -
abundance: many
j_gene: TRBJ2-7
CDR3nt: TGTGCCAGCAGCTCTACAAACCAGGCGGTATACGAGCAGTACTTC
CDR3aa: CASSSTNQAVYEQYF

v_gene: TRBV29-1
d_gene: -
abundance: -
j_gene: TRBJ2-7
CDR3nt: TGCAGCGTTGCCGGACAGGGGGGAACTAGCGGGAGCCCCTACGAGCAGTACTTC
CDR3aa: CSVAGQGGTSGSPYEQYF

v_gene: TRBV25-1
d_gene: -
abundance: -
j_gene: TRBJ1-1
CDR3nt: TGTGCCAGCAGTGACCGTCGTGGCACTGAAGCTTTCTTT
CDR3aa: CASSDRRGTEAFF

v_gene: TRBV12-3/TRBV12-4
d_gene: -
abundance: -
j_gene: TRBJ1-3
CDR3nt: TGTGCCAGCAGTCCCCTCAGCTCTGGAAACACCATATATTTT
CDR3aa: CASSPLSSGNTIYF

v_gene: TRBV10-3
d_gene: -
abundance: once
j_gene: TRBJ2-3
CDR3nt: TGTGCCATCATGCAGGGGAGCACAGATACGCAGTATTTT
CDR3aa: CAIMQGSTDTQYF

v_gene: TRBV5-6
d_gene: -
abundance: many
j_gene: TRBJ2-1
CDR3nt: TGTGCCAGCAGGGACAGCAGCAATGAGCAGTTCTTC
CDR3aa: CASRDSSNEQFF

v_gene: TRBV12-3/TRBV12-4
d_gene: -
abundance: few
j_gene: TRBJ1-1
CDR3nt: TGTGCCAGCAGTTTAGTGGCGAACACTGAAGCTTTCTTT
CDR3aa: CASSLVANTEAFF

v_gene: TRBV19
d_gene: -
abundance: few
j_gene: TRBJ1-5
CDR3nt: TGTGCCAGTAGTATCTTGACGGAATATAGCAATCAGCCCCAGCATTTT
CDR3aa: CASSILTEYSNQPQHF

v_gene: TRBV28
d_gene: -
abundance: few
j_gene: TRBJ1-6
CDR3nt: TGTGCCAGCAATGTCGGGGGAAGTTCCTATAATTCACCCCTCCACTTT
CDR3aa: CASNVGGSSYNSPLHF

v_gene: TRBV4-3
d_gene: -
abundance: once
j_gene: TRBJ1-1
CDR3nt: TGCGCCAGCAGCCAAGATACCAATATGAACACTGAAGCTTTCTTT
CDR3aa: CASSQDTNMNTEAFF

v_gene: TRBV13
d_gene: TRBD1
abundance: -
j_gene: TRBJ1-2
CDR3nt: TGTGCCAGCAGCTCAAACGCAGGGGGCGCAGCAGAAGGCTACACCTTC
CDR3aa: CASSSNAGGAAEGYTF

v_gene: TRBV6-5
d_gene: TRBD1
abundance: many
j_gene: TRBJ1-1
CDR3nt: TGTGCCAGCAGTTACTCTTTCTGGGACAGGGTAATGGGCACTGAAGCTTTCTTT
CDR3aa: CASSYSFWDRVMGTEAFF

v_gene: TRBV7-9
d_gene: -
abundance: -
j_gene: TRBJ2-3
CDR3nt: TGTGCCAGCAGCCAGCAGACAGATACGCAGTATTTT
CDR3aa: CASSQQTDTQYF

v_gene: TRBV27
d_gene: -
abundance: many
j_gene: TRBJ1-2
CDR3nt: TGTGCCAGCAGTCTAACAGGGAGAGGCTACACCTTC
CDR3aa: CASSLTGRGYTF

v_gene: TRBV14
d_gene: TRBD2
abundance: many
j_gene: TRBJ2-5
CDR3nt: TGTGCCAGCAGCCAACAACTAGCGGGAGAGCTCGAGACCCAGTACTTC
CDR3aa: CASSQQLAGELETQYF

v_gene: TRBV29-1
d_gene: -
abundance: few
j_gene: TRBJ2-3
CDR3nt: TGCAGCGTTGCGGAGGCTAGCGTCACAGATACGCAGTATTTT
CDR3aa: CSVAEASVTDTQYF

v_gene: TRBV7-9
d_gene: TRBD1
abundance: many
j_gene: TRBJ1-2
CDR3nt: TGTGCCAGCACAGGGGACAGGGGGAACGGTGGCTACACCTTC
CDR3aa: CASTGDRGNGGYTF

v_gene: TRBV4-3
d_gene: -
abundance: many
j_gene: TRBJ1-1
CDR3nt: TGCGCCAGCAGCTACGCCCTTATGAACACTGAAGCTTTCTTT
CDR3aa: CASSYALMNTEAFF

v_gene: TRBV5-1
d_gene: TRBD1
abundance: -
j_gene: TRBJ1-2
CDR3nt: TGCGCCAGCAGCAGCGACAGGGGGCTCGGCTATGGCTACACCTTC
CDR3aa: CASSSDRGLGYGYTF